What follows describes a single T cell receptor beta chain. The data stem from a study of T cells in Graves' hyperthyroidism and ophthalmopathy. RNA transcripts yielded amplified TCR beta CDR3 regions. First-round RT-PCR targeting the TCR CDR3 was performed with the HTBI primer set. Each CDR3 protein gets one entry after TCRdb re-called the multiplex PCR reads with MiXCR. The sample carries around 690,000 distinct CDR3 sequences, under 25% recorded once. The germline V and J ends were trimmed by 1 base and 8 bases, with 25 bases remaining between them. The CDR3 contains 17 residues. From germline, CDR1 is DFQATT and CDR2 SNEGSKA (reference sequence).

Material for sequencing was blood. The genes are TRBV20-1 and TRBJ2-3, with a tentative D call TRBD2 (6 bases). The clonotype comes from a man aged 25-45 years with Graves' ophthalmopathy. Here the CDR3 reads CSARAQIRGGLRSTQYF. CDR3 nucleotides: TGCAGTGCTAGAGCACAAATAAGGGGAGGACTGAGGAGTACGCAGTATTTT.